These 12 T cell receptor beta chains were sequenced from one sample in a study of shared clonotypes between healthy human individuals (dated by TCRdb to the early 2020s). Receptors were amplified or captured by the immunoSEQ multiplex PCR assay. The immuneACCESS repertoire file appears here via TCRdb, limited to in-frame rearrangements. These files lack a portion of the clones; in checked studies, under half of the deficit traces to unresolved V genes, and the cause of the others is not known. In all, the sample holds about 530,000 clones, and 95% to 97% of those were seen once. 0.06% of the sample rests with the top ten. The sequencing sample was made of naive CD4+ T cells sorted from blood. The cell subset or site label, read with the paper, signifies: CD45RA+ positively selected. Source of these receptors: a woman in her thirties in good health.

J is TRBJ1-1 and V is TRBV7-9, with unresolved D. Germline loops: CDR1 SEHNR, CDR2 FQNEAQ (reference sequence). The CDR3 consists of 13 residues. V lost 10 bases to trimming and J lost 3 bases, with 15 bases between them. CDR3 amino acids: CATTSLGDTEAFF. CDR3 in DNA: TGTGCCACCACGTCACTTGGGGACACTGAAGCTTTCTTT. The complete variable domain, with remaining parts taken from reference TRBV7-9 and TRBJ1-1, reads DTGVSQNPRHKITKRGQNVTFRCDPISEHNRLYWYRQTLGQGPEFLTYFQNEAQLEKSRLLSDRFSAERPKGSFSTLEIQRTEQGDSAMYLCATTSLGDTEAFFGQGTRLTVV.

The V gene is TRBV5-5, the J gene TRBJ2-1; TRBD2 agrees at 8 bases. Germline CDR1 SGHKS, CDR2 YYEKEE (reference sequence). Losses at the gene ends were 1 base for V and 1 base for J; bases not matched to a gene: 7. The CDR3 runs 17 residues. The chain's CDR3 is CASSLTSTSGSYNEQFF. In DNA form, the CDR3 reads TGTGCCAGCAGCTTGACTTCTACTAGCGGATCCTACAATGAGCAGTTCTTC. The full variable domain, with the rest looked up from reference TRBV5-5 and TRBJ2-1, is DAGVTQSPTHLIKTRGQQVTLRCSPISGHKSVSWYQQVLGQGPQFIFQYYEKEERGRGNFPDRFSARQFPNYSSELNVNALLLGDSALYLCASSLTSTSGSYNEQFFGPGTRLTVL.

This chain connects TRBV28 to TRBJ2-7; D might be TRBD1 (6 bases). Germline lookup yields CDR1 MDHEN and CDR2 SYDVKM. Trimming removed 7 bases from V and 3 bases from J, with 16 bases in between. The CDR3 has 14 residues. CDR3 bases: TGTGCCAGCACTTCAACAGGGACGGACTACGAGCAGTACTTC. Protein: CASTSTGTDYEQYF.

The chain couples TRBV5-1 to TRBJ2-5; D is uncertain. The end of the DNA is better explained by TRBJ2-7, so the J call may be wrong. Germline lookup yields CDR1 SGHRS and CDR2 YFSETQ. This CDR3 has 13 residues. The CDR3 is CASTGILSYEQYF. CDR3 in DNA: TGCGCCAGCACAGGCATCCTCTCCTACGAGCAGTACTTC.

The chain is built from TRBV27 and TRBJ2-1; possible D gene TRBD2, 5 bases. The germline V and J ends were trimmed by 4 bases and 3 bases, with 22 bases remaining between them. From germline, CDR1 is MNHEY and CDR2 SMNVEV (reference sequence). The CDR3 is made up of 18 amino acids. CDR3 DNA sequence: TGTGCCAGCAGTTCTGGGTGGGAGATTTGGCGGGTCTACAATGAGCAGTTCTTC. This translates into CASSSGWEIWRVYNEQFF.

This clone was seen a single time. The gene calls are TRBV2 and TRBJ2-7; possible D gene TRBD1, 6 bases. Between the trimmed V and J ends, which lost 7 bases and 4 bases, there was a span of 14 bases. This CDR3 has 13 amino acids. Per the germline V gene, CDR1 is SNHLY and CDR2 is FYNNEI. The CDR3 is CASNPRGAYEQYF. CDR3 nucleotide sequence: TGTGCCAGCAACCCCAGGGGTGCGTACGAGCAGTACTTC.

The chain employs TRBV6-1 and TRBJ2-3, with D possibly being TRBD1 (6 bases). The CDR3 loop spans 14 amino acids. Germline V gene lookup returns CDR1 MNHNS and CDR2 SASEGT. The V gene lost 3 bases and the J gene lost 2 bases, with 9 bases spanning the gap. The CDR3 region has the DNA TGTGCCAGCAGTGAGGGGGCTGACACAGATACGCAGTATTTT. This sequence encodes CASSEGADTDTQYF.

This clone appeared a single time. CDR3 sequence reads: CASSFGTIETQYF. CDR3 DNA sequence: TGTGCCAGCAGCTTCGGTACTATCGAGACCCAGTACTTC. The rearrangement links TRBV7-9 to TRBJ2-5; D is unresolved. The CDR3 runs 13 residues. The germline CDR1 and CDR2 sequences are SEHNR and FQNEAQ (reference sequence). Between the trimmed V and J ends, which lost 3 bases and 5 bases, there was a span of 10 bases. Combining the CDR3 with reference TRBV7-9 and TRBJ2-5 gives the whole variable domain DTGVSQNPRHKITKRGQNVTFRCDPISEHNRLYWYRQTLGQGPEFLTYFQNEAQLEKSRLLSDRFSAERPKGSFSTLEIQRTEQGDSAMYLCASSFGTIETQYFGPGTRLLVL.

This clone was detected once. The chain has TRBV28 and TRBJ2-7, with 12 bases fitting TRBD2. The J segment lost 3 bases and the V segment lost 4 bases, leaving 4 bases of the junction unmatched. Germline V lookup: CDR1 MDHEN, CDR2 SYDVKM. The CDR3 extends over 15 amino acids. CDR3 region: CASSSTLAGGYEQYF. DNA for the CDR3: TGTGCCAGCAGTTCAACACTAGCGGGAGGCTACGAGCAGTACTTC. Combining the CDR3 with reference TRBV28 and TRBJ2-7 gives the whole variable domain DVKVTQSSRYLVKRTGEKVFLECVQDMDHENMFWYRQDPGLGLRLIYFSYDVKMKEKGDIPEGYSVSREKKERFSLILESASTNQTSMYLCASSSTLAGGYEQYFGPGTRLTVT.

The chain is built from TRBV5-1 and TRBJ2-3, with 8 positions matching TRBD1. Germline values: CDR1 SGHRS, CDR2 YFSETQ. J was trimmed by 4 bases and V by 4 bases; bases with no gene match: 8. The CDR3 sequence is 15 residues long. The CDR3: CASSDQGAGADTQYF. DNA for the CDR3: TGCGCCAGCAGCGATCAGGGGGCCGGAGCAGATACGCAGTATTTT.

On this clone itself: This specimen includes other DNA sequences encoding the same CDR3. V usage is TRBV18 and J usage is TRBJ2-7, with TRBD2 identical over 8 bases. The CDR3 runs to 14 residues. V trimming: 6 bases; J trimming: 5 bases; junction bases outside the gene matches: 9. Germline CDR1 and CDR2: KGHSH and LQKENI. The DNA of the CDR3 is TGTGCCAGCTCCCCCCGAGGTAGCGGGGACGAGCAGTACTTC. Translating gives CASSPRGSGDEQYF. The full variable domain, its missing parts supplied by reference TRBV18 and TRBJ2-7, is NAGVMQNPRHLVRRRGQEARLRCSPMKGHSHVYWYRQLPEEGLKFMVYLQKENIIDESGMPKERFSAEFPKEGPSILRIQQVVRGDSAAYFCASSPRGSGDEQYFGPGTRLTVT.

This clone was picked up one time. The V gene is TRBV7-3, the J gene TRBJ2-2, with 12 bases lining up with TRBD1. The CDR3 spans 18 residues. The V gene's germline CDR1 is SGHTA and CDR2 FQGTGA. Unmatched junction bases numbered 8, after V lost 1 base and J lost 5 bases. The CDR3 DNA is TGTGCCAGCAGCTTAAAGGCCGGGACAGGGGGCTTAACCGGGGAGCTGTTTTTT. Its protein is CASSLKAGTGGLTGELFF.